Each of the 10 T cell receptor beta chains below was sequenced from the same sample in a study of blood T cells in healthy people across ages. Primers used in a second PCR of about 7 to 12 cycles were a sample-barcoded 5' primer and a J-beta primer mix. TCRdb itself ran the 5' RACE reads through MiXCR, one entry per CDR3 protein. Of more than 650,000 distinct CDR3 sequences in the sample, 40% to 65% were seen once. Sequencing used blood. The receptor set was obtained from a man older than 75 in good health.

The J gene is TRBJ1-2, the V gene TRBV6-1, with TRBD1 matching 7 bases. V was clipped by 3 bases and J by 6 bases; unmatched bases: 4. The CDR3 totals 13 residues. Germline loops: CDR1 MNHNS, CDR2 SASEGT. This CDR3 reads CASSDRQGDGYTF. CDR3 DNA: TGTGCCAGCAGTGATCGGCAGGGGGATGGCTACACCTTC.

This clonotype was detected only a few times. The V gene is TRBV20-1, the J gene TRBJ2-5, with D possibly TRBD2 on 5 matching bases. The V gene's germline CDR1 is DFQATT and CDR2 SNEGSKA (reference sequence). CDR3 length: 14 residues. Trimming stripped 3 bases from V and 2 bases from J, with 13 bases between. In nucleotides, the CDR3 is TGCAGTGCTAGTAGGCAGGACTTACAAGAGACCCAGTACTTC. Amino acids: CSASRQDLQETQYF.

The J gene is TRBJ2-1, the V gene TRBV20-1; TRBD2 agrees at 12 bases. With V trimmed by 5 bases and J by 3 bases, 11 bases remained unmatched. Germline V lookup: CDR1 DFQATT, CDR2 SNEGSKA (reference sequence). The CDR3 sequence is 17 residues long. This chain's CDR3 is CSAESLRTSGIYNEQFF. CDR3 coding DNA: TGCAGTGCTGAGAGTCTTCGGACTAGCGGGATCTACAATGAGCAGTTCTTC.

The V call is TRBV3-1, the J call TRBJ2-1, with D possibly TRBD2 on 5 matching bases. There are 12 residues in the CDR3. CDR1 is LGHDT and CDR2 is YNNKEL in the germline V gene (reference sequence). Trimming shortened V by 3 bases and J by 9 bases, and 9 bases separated the two germline ends. The CDR3 protein is CASSHRRGEQFF. For the CDR3, the DNA is TGTGCCAGCAGCCACCGTCGGGGTGAGCAGTTCTTC.

J is TRBJ2-5 and V is TRBV30; 9 bases align to TRBD1. The germline gives CDR1 GTSNPN, CDR2 SVGIG (reference sequence). This CDR3 is built from 15 residues. Trimming at V came to 3 bases and at J to 11 bases, leaving 16 bases not matched to a gene. The CDR3 bases are TGTGCCTGGAGGAAATCATCGGGACAGGGCGCTCGGCAGTACTTC. It codes for CAWRKSSGQGARQYF. The whole variable domain, filled in from reference TRBV30 and TRBJ2-5, reads SQTIHQWPATLVQPVGSPLSLECTVEGTSNPNLYWYRQAAGRGLQLLFYSVGIGQISSEVPQNLSASRPQDRQFILSSKKLLLSDSGFYLCAWRKSSGQGARQYFGPGTRLLVL.

The CDR3 DNA reads as TGTGCCAGCACCGAGGACCCGTACTATGGCTACACCTTC. It specifies CASTEDPYYGYTF. V usage is TRBV27 and J usage is TRBJ1-2; D is unclear. The CDR3 is 13 residues long. With 7 bases removed from V and 3 bases from J, the gap between germline ends came to 12 bases. The germline gives CDR1 MNHEY, CDR2 SMNVEV (reference sequence).

Notes on this clonotype: This sequence may be a read error, since a much larger clone differs from it by one base. J is TRBJ2-1 and V is TRBV20-1; 8 bases map to TRBD1. J lost 13 bases, V lost 8 bases, and 16 bases had no gene match. The CDR3 loop spans 13 amino acids. CDR1 and CDR2 from the germline V gene are DFQATT and SNEGSKA (reference sequence). As DNA, the CDR3 is TGCAGTACTGGACAGGGAGAACAAGAGACCCAGTTCTTC. Protein sequence: CSTGQGEQETQFF.

The CDR3 DNA reads TGTGCCAGCAGTGAAACTAGCGGGGTGAGCACAGATACGCAGTATTTT. This codes for CASSETSGVSTDTQYF. V and J are TRBV2 and TRBJ2-3, with 10 bases matching TRBD2. This CDR3 is 16 amino acids long. V was pared by 2 bases and J by 0 bases, with 2 bases of the junction left unmatched. Looked up from germline, CDR1 is SNHLY and CDR2 is FYNNEI.

A few counts support this clonotype. The chain has TRBV7-2 and TRBJ2-5; no firm D call. Germline V lookup: CDR1 SGHTA, CDR2 FQGNSA. Trimming stripped 6 bases from V and 2 bases from J, with 16 bases between. There are 15 residues in the CDR3. The CDR3 is CASRLSQLAQETQYF. In DNA form, the CDR3 reads TGTGCCAGCAGACTATCCCAGTTGGCTCAAGAGACCCAGTACTTC.

The CDR3 spells CASSHLALYEQYF. The DNA of the CDR3 is TGTGCCAGCAGCCACCTAGCTCTCTACGAGCAGTACTTC. J is TRBJ2-7 and V is TRBV2; a possible D gene is TRBD2 (5 bases). Between the trimmed V and J ends, which lost 6 bases and 3 bases, there was a span of 12 bases. The V gene's germline CDR1 is SNHLY and CDR2 FYNNEI. This CDR3 region has 13 residues.